The rows below give T cell receptor beta chains drawn from one sample of a study of T cell repertoires in aging, cancer and after chemotherapy. Each CDR3 protein is one row after TCRdb ran MiXCR on the multiplex PCR reads. In the table there are around 4,000 distinct CDR3 sequences, over 25% of which are singletons. Input material: blood. Receptors were obtained from a human donor in good health. CDR3s include the opening cysteine and the closing phenylalanine or tryptophan. Each record gives: V gene, clone size, D gene, J gene, CDR3 DNA, CDR3 protein. D genes are given only for firm matches. Clone size is stated in some rows and not others, as once, few, many or a class when expanded.

v_gene: TRBV19
abundance: .
d_gene: .
j_gene: TRBJ2-7
CDR3nt: TGTGCCAGTAGTATTGGTAGCTCCTACGAGCAGTACTTC
CDR3aa: CASSIGSSYEQYF

v_gene: TRBV28
abundance: .
d_gene: .
j_gene: TRBJ2-2
CDR3nt: TGTGCCAGCAGTTCCACCGGGGAGCTGTTTTTT
CDR3aa: CASSSTGELFF

v_gene: TRBV5-6
abundance: few
d_gene: TRBD1
j_gene: TRBJ2-7
CDR3nt: TGTGCCAGCAGCTTGGAACAGGGGAGCTACGAGCAGTACTTC
CDR3aa: CASSLEQGSYEQYF

v_gene: TRBV29-1
abundance: medium-sized
d_gene: .
j_gene: TRBJ1-3
CDR3nt: TGCAGCGTAGCCGAAAGAGCGGGAAACACCATATATTTT
CDR3aa: CSVAERAGNTIYF

v_gene: TRBV27
abundance: .
d_gene: TRBD2
j_gene: TRBJ2-3
CDR3nt: TGTGCCAGCAGGGGGACTAGGGTTTCCGGCACAGATACGCAGTATTTT
CDR3aa: CASRGTRVSGTDTQYF

v_gene: TRBV27
abundance: few
d_gene: .
j_gene: TRBJ2-2
CDR3nt: TGTGCCAGCAGTTTTCTCCCGGTGAACACCGGGGAGCTGTTTTTT
CDR3aa: CASSFLPVNTGELFF

v_gene: TRBV20-1
abundance: .
d_gene: TRBD1
j_gene: TRBJ1-5
CDR3nt: TGCAGTGCCCGACGGGACAGCAGCCAGCCCCAGCATTTT
CDR3aa: CSARRDSSQPQHF

v_gene: TRBV29-1
abundance: large
d_gene: .
j_gene: TRBJ2-2
CDR3nt: TGCAGCGTCGGGACGCGCAACACGAACACCGGGGAGCTGTTTTTT
CDR3aa: CSVGTRNTNTGELFF

v_gene: TRBV6-5
abundance: medium-sized
d_gene: TRBD2
j_gene: TRBJ2-1
CDR3nt: TGTGCCAGCAGTTCTAGCGGGGGGGACAATGAGCAGTTCTTC
CDR3aa: CASSSSGGDNEQFF

v_gene: TRBV6-5
abundance: medium-sized
d_gene: TRBD1
j_gene: TRBJ2-1
CDR3nt: TGTGCCACCGGACAGGGATTCTACAATGAGCAGTTCTTC
CDR3aa: CATGQGFYNEQFF

v_gene: TRBV19
abundance: .
d_gene: TRBD1
j_gene: TRBJ2-3
CDR3nt: TGTGCCAGTAGTCCCGGGACAGGGCGCGATACGCAGTATTTT
CDR3aa: CASSPGTGRDTQYF

v_gene: TRBV27
abundance: medium-sized
d_gene: .
j_gene: TRBJ1-5
CDR3nt: TGTGCCAGCAGTTTGGGGGGGGTTAGCAATCAGCCCCAGCATTTT
CDR3aa: CASSLGGVSNQPQHF

v_gene: TRBV29-1
abundance: medium-sized
d_gene: .
j_gene: TRBJ1-3
CDR3nt: TGCAGCGTGAGGGAAGGGGTGAGCTCTGGAAACACCATATATTTT
CDR3aa: CSVREGVSSGNTIYF

v_gene: TRBV12-3/TRBV12-4
abundance: .
d_gene: .
j_gene: TRBJ1-1
CDR3nt: TGTGCCAGCACCCAAACGGGCAGGACTGAAGCTTTCTTT
CDR3aa: CASTQTGRTEAFF

v_gene: TRBV13
abundance: .
d_gene: TRBD1
j_gene: TRBJ1-6
CDR3nt: TGTGCCAGCAGCCGCACAGGGGGCTCACCCCTCCACTTT
CDR3aa: CASSRTGGSPLHF

v_gene: TRBV5-6
abundance: .
d_gene: .
j_gene: TRBJ2-7
CDR3nt: TGCGCCAGCAGCTCTGACGTCTACGAGCAGTACTTC
CDR3aa: CASSSDVYEQYF

v_gene: TRBV6-1
abundance: medium-sized
d_gene: .
j_gene: TRBJ2-5
CDR3nt: TGTGCCAGCAGTCGTCCAGGGGCGCAGGAGACCCAGTACTTC
CDR3aa: CASSRPGAQETQYF

v_gene: TRBV27
abundance: medium-sized
d_gene: .
j_gene: TRBJ2-6
CDR3nt: TGTGCCAGCAGTTTAAGCGTTCAGGATACCGTCCTGACTTTC
CDR3aa: CASSLSVQDTVLTF

v_gene: TRBV6-1
abundance: medium-sized
d_gene: .
j_gene: TRBJ1-2
CDR3nt: TGTGCCAGCAATCCAGGGAACTATGGCTACACCTTC
CDR3aa: CASNPGNYGYTF

v_gene: TRBV27
abundance: .
d_gene: TRBD2
j_gene: TRBJ2-2
CDR3nt: TGTGCCAGCAGTTCCGGGACTAGCGGGGGGGCAATCACCGGGGAGCTGTTTTTT
CDR3aa: CASSSGTSGGAITGELFF

v_gene: TRBV19
abundance: few
d_gene: .
j_gene: TRBJ2-2
CDR3nt: TGTGCCAGTAGTATTCGTTGGGGGGAGCTGTTTTTT
CDR3aa: CASSIRWGELFF

v_gene: TRBV27
abundance: .
d_gene: .
j_gene: TRBJ1-6
CDR3nt: TGTGCCAGCACCATGGGGGGCAGTTGGCATTCACCCCTCCACTTT
CDR3aa: CASTMGGSWHSPLHF

v_gene: TRBV20-1
abundance: .
d_gene: .
j_gene: TRBJ2-2
CDR3nt: TGCAGTGCTAGAGATCGGCAGACTTTGGGCGCCGGGGAGCTGTTTTTT
CDR3aa: CSARDRQTLGAGELFF

v_gene: TRBV6-1
abundance: medium-sized
d_gene: .
j_gene: TRBJ1-5
CDR3nt: TGTGCCAGCAGTGCGCTTGAAGGGCAGCCCCAGCATTTT
CDR3aa: CASSALEGQPQHF

v_gene: TRBV12-3/TRBV12-4
abundance: .
d_gene: .
j_gene: TRBJ2-5
CDR3nt: TGTGCCAGCAGTCCGAGGGCCTCGGTACGGTACCAAGAGACCCAGTACTTC
CDR3aa: CASSPRASVRYQETQYF

v_gene: TRBV12-3/TRBV12-4
abundance: medium-sized
d_gene: .
j_gene: TRBJ1-5
CDR3nt: TGTGCCAGCAGTTTGACTGGTCGGATTGGAGATCAGCCCCAGCATTTT
CDR3aa: CASSLTGRIGDQPQHF

v_gene: TRBV6-5
abundance: .
d_gene: .
j_gene: TRBJ1-4
CDR3nt: TGTGCCAGCAGTTACTCGGGGGAGGGGCCATACCGTAATGAAAAACTGTTTTTT
CDR3aa: CASSYSGEGPYRNEKLFF

v_gene: TRBV6-2/TRBV6-3
abundance: .
d_gene: .
j_gene: TRBJ2-1
CDR3nt: TGTGCCAGCAGTCCCGAGGGCCCGGGTGAGAAGTTCTTC
CDR3aa: CASSPEGPGEKFF

v_gene: TRBV12-3/TRBV12-4
abundance: medium-sized
d_gene: TRBD2
j_gene: TRBJ2-1
CDR3nt: TGTGCCAGCAGTCTCGGACTAGAAGTGGGGAATGAGCAGTTCTTC
CDR3aa: CASSLGLEVGNEQFF

v_gene: TRBV30
abundance: medium-sized
d_gene: .
j_gene: TRBJ1-4
CDR3nt: TGTGCCTGCGGGGGCCGTAGGGATGAAAAACTGTTTTTT
CDR3aa: CACGGRRDEKLFF

v_gene: TRBV19
abundance: few
d_gene: .
j_gene: TRBJ2-7
CDR3nt: TGTGCCAGTAGTATAACCGGGGGCGGGGACGAGCAGTACTTC
CDR3aa: CASSITGGGDEQYF

v_gene: TRBV5-6
abundance: .
d_gene: .
j_gene: TRBJ2-1
CDR3nt: TGTGCCAGCAGCTTGCTTAACAATGAGCAGTTCTTC
CDR3aa: CASSLLNNEQFF

v_gene: TRBV6-6
abundance: .
d_gene: .
j_gene: TRBJ1-3
CDR3nt: TGTGCCAGCAGTTACGCCCGGAACTTTGGAAACACCATATATTTT
CDR3aa: CASSYARNFGNTIYF

v_gene: TRBV6-1
abundance: few
d_gene: .
j_gene: TRBJ2-7
CDR3nt: TGTGCCAGCAGTTCCCACAGAGGGTACGAGCAGTACTTC
CDR3aa: CASSSHRGYEQYF

v_gene: TRBV5-4
abundance: medium-sized
d_gene: TRBD1
j_gene: TRBJ2-6
CDR3nt: TGTGCCAGCAGCTTGCGACAGGGTTGGGCCAACGTCCTGACTTTC
CDR3aa: CASSLRQGWANVLTF

v_gene: TRBV18
abundance: .
d_gene: .
j_gene: TRBJ2-5
CDR3nt: TGTGCCAGCTCACCCACCGGGACTGGGGACCAAGAGACCCAGTACTTC
CDR3aa: CASSPTGTGDQETQYF

v_gene: TRBV6-5
abundance: .
d_gene: TRBD2
j_gene: TRBJ2-3
CDR3nt: TGTGCCAGCACTAGCGGGGGGGCCCCAGATATGCAGTATTTT
CDR3aa: CASTSGGAPDMQYF

v_gene: TRBV6-4
abundance: .
d_gene: TRBD2
j_gene: TRBJ2-1
CDR3nt: TGTGCCAGCAGTGCGGGGGGGTACTACAATGAGCAGTTCTTC
CDR3aa: CASSAGGYYNEQFF

v_gene: TRBV15
abundance: medium-sized
d_gene: .
j_gene: TRBJ1-5
CDR3nt: TGTGCCACCAGCCTCGGACGGAAGAATCAGCCCCAGCATTTT
CDR3aa: CATSLGRKNQPQHF

v_gene: TRBV12-3/TRBV12-4
abundance: medium-sized
d_gene: .
j_gene: TRBJ2-6
CDR3nt: TGTGCCAGCAGTTTAGGTGGTTCTGGGGCCAACGTCCTGACTTTC
CDR3aa: CASSLGGSGANVLTF

v_gene: TRBV5-6
abundance: .
d_gene: .
j_gene: TRBJ1-2
CDR3nt: TGTGCCAGCAGCTTGAGTCCAGGGACCTATGGCTACACCTTC
CDR3aa: CASSLSPGTYGYTF

v_gene: TRBV7-6
abundance: .
d_gene: .
j_gene: TRBJ2-5
CDR3nt: TGTACCAGCAGCTTAGGGCAGCTAGGGAAAGAGACCCAGTACTTC
CDR3aa: CTSSLGQLGKETQYF

v_gene: TRBV6-1
abundance: few
d_gene: TRBD1
j_gene: TRBJ1-1
CDR3nt: TGTGCCAGTCAGGGGGCGCAAGACACTGAAGCTTTCTTT
CDR3aa: CASQGAQDTEAFF

v_gene: TRBV27
abundance: few
d_gene: TRBD2
j_gene: TRBJ2-7
CDR3nt: TGTGCCAGCAGTCCAATATCCGCGGGGGGGCGGGAGCAGTACTTC
CDR3aa: CASSPISAGGREQYF

v_gene: TRBV6-5
abundance: large
d_gene: .
j_gene: TRBJ2-2
CDR3nt: TGTGCCAGCAGTTACTCGATGGGGGTCGGCACCGGGGAGCTGTTTTTT
CDR3aa: CASSYSMGVGTGELFF